This T cell receptor (beta chain) was obtained from a study of Tregs in tolerant kidney transplant recipients. Study details: The nonmyeloablative bone marrow transplants came from related graft donors, with transient mixed chimerism.

The junction had 17 bases not matched to a gene; V was cut back by 6 bases and J by 7 bases. CDR1 is KGHSH and CDR2 is LQKENI in the germline V gene. The CDR3 runs 17 residues. Sequenced by immunoSEQ multiplex PCR; TCRdb stores in-frame clones only, minus some. The sample holds about 52,000 clones. Regarding this clone: The read terminates 3 residues before the CDR3 end, so the remaining end is supplied by the germline J gene.

Sequencing used CD4+ T cells from blood, obtained before the transplant. The receptor was isolated from a human donor who received a combined kidney and bone marrow transplant. The chain has TRBV18 and TRBJ1-3, with 8 positions matching TRBD1. CDR3 bases read: TGTGCCAGCTCGCCCCCAAGGGCCCGGGACAGGTCGAACACC. Translating it yields CASSPPRARDRSNT. In full, the CDR3 reads CASSPPRARDRSNTIYF.